The present T cell receptor beta chain was sequenced within a study of T cell responses to AZD1222 COVID-19 vaccine. Study outcomes and limitations: Spike was spanned by vaccine-associated CD4 TCRs, with dominance at 160-218 and 743-854.

Worth noting for this clone: Its specificity is not known.

Some clones are missing from TCRdb's copy, which holds only in-frame ones; the method was immunoSEQ multiplex PCR. The sample lists tens of thousands of clones, around 90% occurring once. The CDR3 is 13 residues long. Trimming cost V 9 bases and J 12 bases, with 23 bases left between them. CDR1 is LNHDA and CDR2 is SQIVND in the germline V gene (reference sequence). The chain recombines TRBV19 with TRBJ1-1, with no clear D. The input for sequencing was peripheral blood, taken on day 0 of AZD1222 vaccination. This receptor was identified in an adult in good health. This CDR3 is CASLRSRPEGPFF. As DNA, the CDR3 is TGTGCCAGCCTCAGGTCACGACCCGAAGGGCCTTTCTTT.